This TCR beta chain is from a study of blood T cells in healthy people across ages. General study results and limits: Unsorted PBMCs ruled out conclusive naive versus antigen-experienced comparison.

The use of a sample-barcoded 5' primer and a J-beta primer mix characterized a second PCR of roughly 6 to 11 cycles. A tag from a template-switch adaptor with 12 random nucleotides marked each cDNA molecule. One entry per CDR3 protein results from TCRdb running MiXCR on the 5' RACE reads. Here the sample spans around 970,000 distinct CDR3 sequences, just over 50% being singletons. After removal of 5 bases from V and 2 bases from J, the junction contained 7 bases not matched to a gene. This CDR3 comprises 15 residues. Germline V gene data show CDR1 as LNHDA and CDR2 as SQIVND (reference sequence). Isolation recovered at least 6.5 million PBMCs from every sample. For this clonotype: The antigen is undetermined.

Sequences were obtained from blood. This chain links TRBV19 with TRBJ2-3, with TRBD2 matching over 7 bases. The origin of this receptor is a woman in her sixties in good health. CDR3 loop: CASSLLAPPTDTQYF. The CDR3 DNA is TGTGCCAGTAGTCTACTAGCGCCTCCCACAGATACGCAGTATTTT.